The 13 T cell receptor beta chains presented below share a single source sample, sequenced in a study of shared clonotypes between healthy human individuals. Method: immunoSEQ multiplex PCR; TCRdb's copy keeps in-frame clones and lacks some. The sample shows roughly 640,000 clones, approximately 97% of them seen only once. Sequencing used naive CD4+ T cells sorted from blood. Subset described: CD45RA+ positively selected. The receptors shown here come from a woman in her twenties or thirties in good health.

The CDR3 bases are TGTGCCAGCAGCGCAGGGACTAGTGCTCCCGAGCAGTACTTC. The encoded protein is CASSAGTSAPEQYF. The J gene is TRBJ2-7, the V gene TRBV5-4; 8 positions match TRBD2. Trimming at V came to 4 bases and at J to 6 bases, leaving 9 bases not matched to a gene. The CDR3 loop spans 14 amino acids. CDR1 and CDR2 (germline): SGHNT, YYREEE (reference sequence).

The J gene is TRBJ2-7, the V gene TRBV7-9; the match to TRBD1 covers 7 bases. Unmatched junction bases numbered 9, after V lost 8 bases and J lost 5 bases. CDR1 and CDR2 from the germline V gene are SEHNR and FQNEAQ (reference sequence). CDR3 length equals 13 residues. Here the CDR3 reads CASGDRVGHEQYF. The CDR3 DNA sequence: TGTGCCAGCGGTGACAGGGTGGGGCACGAGCAGTACTTC.

This clone was picked up one time. The gene calls are TRBV11-2 and TRBJ2-2, with D tentatively TRBD2 (6 bases). CDR1 and CDR2 from the germline V gene are SGHAT and FQNNGV. The CDR3 contains 17 residues. Trimming cost V 5 bases and J 6 bases, with 22 bases left between them. In DNA, the CDR3 is TGTGCCAGCAGCCGGGACTCTAGGCCCCTAGGGGCCGGGGAGCTGTTTTTT. The encoded protein is CASSRDSRPLGAGELFF.

The rearrangement links TRBV28 to TRBJ1-1; a weak D match, TRBD1 (6 bases). CDR3 size: 14 residues. Germline loops: CDR1 MDHEN, CDR2 SYDVKM. V lost 6 bases and J lost 4, with 15 bases in between. CDR3 bases: TGTGCCAGCAGAAAACAGGGAGGTCGCACTGAAGCTTTCTTT. Translation: CASRKQGGRTEAFF. Based on the CDR3 plus reference TRBV28 and TRBJ1-1, the full variable domain is DVKVTQSSRYLVKRTGEKVFLECVQDMDHENMFWYRQDPGLGLRLIYFSYDVKMKEKGDIPEGYSVSREKKERFSLILESASTNQTSMYLCASRKQGGRTEAFFGQGTRLTVV.

The chain links TRBV28 to TRBJ1-1, with D possibly TRBD1 on 6 matching bases. With 5 bases removed from V and 5 bases from J, the gap between germline ends came to 12 bases. CDR1 and CDR2 from the germline V gene are MDHEN and SYDVKM. The CDR3 has 13 residues. The CDR3, as DNA: TGTGCCAGCAGTGACCCACAGGGAACTGAAGCTTTCTTT. It codes for CASSDPQGTEAFF.

The J gene is TRBJ1-1, the V gene TRBV15, with D possibly TRBD1 on 6 matching bases. The germline V gene has CDR1 LNHNV and CDR2 YYDKDF (reference sequence). Deletions cut 0 bases from V and 5 bases from J, with 13 bases between. The CDR3 is 15 amino acids. DNA of the CDR3: TGTGCCACCAGCAGAGATCGCGCAGGGGAGACTGAAGCTTTCTTT. It encodes CATSRDRAGETEAFF.

Written as DNA, the CDR3 is TGTGCCAGTATCCTCGGACAGGGGGCTTTCTATGGCTACACCTTC. This sequence encodes CASILGQGAFYGYTF. The chain has TRBV19 and TRBJ1-2; TRBD1 matches 11 bases. Trimming removed 7 bases from V and 4 bases from J; junction bases left unmatched: 8. This CDR3 has 15 residues. Germline-derived CDR1 and CDR2 are LNHDA and SQIVND (reference sequence).

The chain carries TRBV9 and TRBJ2-5; the match to TRBD2 covers 11 bases. Germline-derived CDR1 and CDR2 are SGDLS and YYNGEE. The CDR3 consists of 15 residues. V lost 4 bases and J lost 5; bases outside the gene matches: 7. The CDR3 DNA reads TGTGCCAGCAGCCCAAGACTAGCGGGGTTTGAGACCCAGTACTTC. This translates into CASSPRLAGFETQYF.

The chain recombines TRBV5-1 with TRBJ1-3; TRBD1 is a possible D gene (6 bases). The germline CDR1 and CDR2 sequences are SGHRS and YFSETQ. V was pared by 4 bases and J by 2 bases, with 13 bases between. The CDR3 has 15 amino acids. The chain's CDR3 is CASSDISGAGNTIYF. CDR3 in DNA: TGCGCCAGCAGCGACATCTCAGGGGCTGGAAACACCATATATTTT. The variable domain in full, completed from reference TRBV5-1 and TRBJ1-3, reads KAGVTQTPRYLIKTRGQQVTLSCSPISGHRSVSWYQQTPGQGLQFLFEYFSETQRNKGNFPGRFSGRQFSNSRSEMNVSTLELGDSALYLCASSDISGAGNTIYFGEGSWLTVV.

The chain recombines TRBV2 with TRBJ2-5; D remains ambiguous. Trimming took 4 bases from V and 1 from J, leaving 16 bases between them. CDR3 length: 16 amino acids. Per the germline V gene, CDR1 is SNHLY and CDR2 is FYNNEI. The CDR3 region is CASSVWPRKSQETQYF. The CDR3 nucleotides are TGTGCCAGCAGTGTTTGGCCGCGGAAAAGCCAAGAGACCCAGTACTTC. The full variable domain, with the rest looked up from reference TRBV2 and TRBJ2-5, is EPEVTQTPSHQVTQMGQEVILRCVPISNHLYFYWYRQILGQKVEFLVSFYNNEISEKSEIFDDQFSVERPDGSNFTLKIRSTKLEDSAMYFCASSVWPRKSQETQYFGPGTRLLVL.

The V gene is TRBV19, the J gene TRBJ1-5; no definite D call. The CDR3 is 12 residues long. The germline V and J ends were trimmed by 7 bases and 5 bases, with 9 bases remaining between them. Germline lookup yields CDR1 LNHDA and CDR2 SQIVND (reference sequence). CDR3 sequence reads: CASKDGYQPQHF. CDR3 DNA: TGTGCCAGTAAGGACGGCTATCAGCCCCAGCATTTT.

J is TRBJ2-3 and V is TRBV4-1; 9 bases agree with TRBD2. CDR1 is MGHRA, CDR2 YSYEKL, per germline. V dropped 2 bases and J dropped 7; count of bases not matched to a gene: 10. The CDR3 extends over 16 amino acids. CDR3 protein: CASSQPIAGVGNTQYF. The CDR3 DNA is TGCGCCAGCAGCCAACCAATAGCGGGAGTTGGAAATACGCAGTATTTT.

The V and J genes are TRBV25-1 and TRBJ1-6, with 9 bases that match TRBD1. This CDR3 comprises 18 residues. Trimming took 5 bases from V and 7 from J; bases not matched to a gene: 15. Germline lookup yields CDR1 MGHDK and CDR2 SYGVNS. The CDR3 nucleotides are TGTGCCAGCAGTCCCCACCAATCTGGGACAGGGTACAATTCACCCCTCCACTTT. The encoded protein is CASSPHQSGTGYNSPLHF.